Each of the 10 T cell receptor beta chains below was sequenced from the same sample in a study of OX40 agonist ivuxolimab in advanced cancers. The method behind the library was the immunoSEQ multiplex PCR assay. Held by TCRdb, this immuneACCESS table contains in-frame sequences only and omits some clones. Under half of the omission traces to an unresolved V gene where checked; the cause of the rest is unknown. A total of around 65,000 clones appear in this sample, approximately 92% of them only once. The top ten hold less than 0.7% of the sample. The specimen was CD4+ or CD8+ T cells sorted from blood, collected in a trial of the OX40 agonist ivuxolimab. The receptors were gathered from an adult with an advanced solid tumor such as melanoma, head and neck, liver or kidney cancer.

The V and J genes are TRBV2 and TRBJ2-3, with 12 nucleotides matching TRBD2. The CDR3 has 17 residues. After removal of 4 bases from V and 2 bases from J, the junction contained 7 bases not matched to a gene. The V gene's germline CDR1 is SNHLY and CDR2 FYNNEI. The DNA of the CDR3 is TGTGCCAGCAGTGCTAGACTAGCGGGGGACTTCACAGATACGCAGTATTTT. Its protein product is CASSARLAGDFTDTQYF.

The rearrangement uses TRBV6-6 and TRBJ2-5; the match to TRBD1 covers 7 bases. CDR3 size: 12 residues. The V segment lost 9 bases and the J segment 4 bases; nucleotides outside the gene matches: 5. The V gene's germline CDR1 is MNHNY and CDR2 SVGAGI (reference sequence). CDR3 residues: CASTGAGETQYF. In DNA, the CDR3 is TGTGCCAGTACAGGGGCGGGAGAGACCCAGTACTTC.

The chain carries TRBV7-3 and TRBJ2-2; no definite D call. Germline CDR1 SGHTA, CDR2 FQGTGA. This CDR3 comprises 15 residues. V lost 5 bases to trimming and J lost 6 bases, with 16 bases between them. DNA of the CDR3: TGTGCCAGCAGCCTCAACGGGCCCCTTTCCGGGGAGCTGTTTTTT. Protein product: CASSLNGPLSGELFF.

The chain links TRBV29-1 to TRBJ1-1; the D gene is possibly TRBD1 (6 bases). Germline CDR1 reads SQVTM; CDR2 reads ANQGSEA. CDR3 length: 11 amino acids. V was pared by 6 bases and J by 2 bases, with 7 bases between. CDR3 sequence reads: CSVQGNTEAFF. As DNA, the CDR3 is TGCAGCGTACAGGGTAACACTGAAGCTTTCTTT.

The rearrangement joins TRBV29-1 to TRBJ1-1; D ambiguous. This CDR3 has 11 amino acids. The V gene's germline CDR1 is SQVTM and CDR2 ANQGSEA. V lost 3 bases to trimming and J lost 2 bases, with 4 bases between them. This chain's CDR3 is CSVEFNTEAFF. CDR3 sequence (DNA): TGCAGCGTTGAGTTCAACACTGAAGCTTTCTTT.

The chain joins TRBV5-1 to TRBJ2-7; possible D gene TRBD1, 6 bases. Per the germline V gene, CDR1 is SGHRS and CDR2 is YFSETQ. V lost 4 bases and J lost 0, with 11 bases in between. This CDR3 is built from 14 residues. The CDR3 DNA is TGCGCCAGCAGCCCAGGGGACCTCTCCTACGAGCAGTACTTC. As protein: CASSPGDLSYEQYF.

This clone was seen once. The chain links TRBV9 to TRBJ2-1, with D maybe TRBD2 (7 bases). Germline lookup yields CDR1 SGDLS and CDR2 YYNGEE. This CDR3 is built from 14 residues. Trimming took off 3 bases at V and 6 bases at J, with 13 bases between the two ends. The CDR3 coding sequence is TGTGCCAGCAGCGGAGGGGGGGGAACCAATGAGCAGTTCTTC. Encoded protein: CASSGGGGTNEQFF.

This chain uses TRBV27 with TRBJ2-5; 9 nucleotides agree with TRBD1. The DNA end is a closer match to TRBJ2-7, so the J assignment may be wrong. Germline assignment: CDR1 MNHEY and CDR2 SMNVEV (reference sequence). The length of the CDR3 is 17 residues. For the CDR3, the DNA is TGTGCCAGCAGCCCCTATTTCGGGGGACAGGGTCAGGGCGAGCAGTACTTC. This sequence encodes CASSPYFGGQGQGEQYF.

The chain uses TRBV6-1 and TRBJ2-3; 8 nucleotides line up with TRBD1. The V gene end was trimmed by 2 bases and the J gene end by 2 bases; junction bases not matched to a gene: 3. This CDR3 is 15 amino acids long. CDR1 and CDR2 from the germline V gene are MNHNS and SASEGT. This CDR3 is CASSEWDRITDTQYF. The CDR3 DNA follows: TGTGCCAGCAGTGAATGGGACAGGATCACAGATACGCAGTATTTT.

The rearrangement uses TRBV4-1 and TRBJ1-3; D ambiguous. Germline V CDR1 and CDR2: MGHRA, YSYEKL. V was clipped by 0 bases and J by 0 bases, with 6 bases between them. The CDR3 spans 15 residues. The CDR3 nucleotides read TGCGCCAGCAGCCAAGATTGGAACTCTGGAAACACCATATATTTT. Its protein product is CASSQDWNSGNTIYF.